This passage covers 23 T cell receptor beta chains from one sample sequenced in a study of T cells after somatic rescue of genetic block. Using immunoSEQ multiplex PCR, the repertoire was profiled, and TCRdb retains in-frame clones only, with some absent. This sample has approximately 88,000 clones, with 75% to 90% found just once. The material sequenced was peripheral blood mononuclear cells (PBMCs). All receptors derive from a woman aged 18 to 35.

The chain links TRBV6-5 to TRBJ1-2; no reliable D call. Trimming shortened V by 6 bases and J by 5 bases, and 16 bases separated the two germline ends. The CDR3 sequence is 14 residues long. Germline values: CDR1 MNHEY, CDR2 SVGAGI. CDR3 DNA sequence: TGTGCCAGCAGCCGGGCCCCAATGCCTTATGGCTACACCTTC. As protein: CASSRAPMPYGYTF.

This clone was observed once. The rearrangement joins TRBV27 to TRBJ2-1; D ambiguous. The V end lost 6 bases, the J end lost 4 bases, and 19 bases lay between the germline ends. The germline V gene has CDR1 MNHEY and CDR2 SMNVEV (reference sequence). The CDR3 extends over 16 amino acids. The CDR3 coding sequence is TGTGCCAGCAGGAAACAAGCCCTTGGCTTTTACAATGAGCAGTTCTTC. This encodes CASRKQALGFYNEQFF.

V is TRBV29-1 and J is TRBJ1-2; D remains ambiguous. The germline V gene encodes CDR1 SQVTM and CDR2 ANQGSEA. Trimming stripped 4 bases from V and 7 bases from J, with 10 bases between. The CDR3 totals 11 residues. The CDR3 DNA follows: TGCAGCGTTGGCGTAGGCTTTGGCTACACCTTC. Amino acid sequence: CSVGVGFGYTF.

The chain joins TRBV15 to TRBJ2-4, with 9 bases aligning to TRBD2. The CDR3 extends over 16 amino acids. The J segment lost 2 bases and the V segment lost 5 bases, leaving 7 bases of the junction unmatched. CDR1 and CDR2 (germline): LNHNV, YYDKDF (reference sequence). For the CDR3, the DNA is TGTGCCACCAGCGGGAGACTAGCGGAATCCAAAAACATTCAGTACTTC. Its translation is CATSGRLAESKNIQYF.

This clone has a single count. J is TRBJ2-2 and V is TRBV28; no clear D. This CDR3 comprises 12 residues. Trimming took off 6 bases at V and 3 bases at J, with 5 bases between the two ends. Per the germline V gene, CDR1 is MDHEN and CDR2 is SYDVKM. In nucleotides, the CDR3 is TGTGCCAGCAGACAATACACCGGGGAGCTGTTTTTT. Translating gives CASRQYTGELFF. Filled out from reference TRBV28 and TRBJ2-2, the complete variable domain reads DVKVTQSSRYLVKRTGEKVFLECVQDMDHENMFWYRQDPGLGLRLIYFSYDVKMKEKGDIPEGYSVSREKKERFSLILESASTNQTSMYLCASRQYTGELFFGEGSRLTVL.

This chain connects TRBV28 to TRBJ2-7; D unclear. The germline V gene encodes CDR1 MDHEN and CDR2 SYDVKM. This CDR3 region has 13 residues. V shed 5 bases and J shed 3 bases, with 11 bases lying between them. The CDR3 DNA reads TGTGCCAGCAGTCCCCCGCCTAGCTACGAGCAGTACTTC. Translating it yields CASSPPPSYEQYF.

The V and J genes are TRBV6-5 and TRBJ2-4, with D maybe TRBD2 (5 bases). V lost 6 bases and J 7 bases, leaving 16 bases between the germline ends. The germline V gene encodes CDR1 MNHEY and CDR2 SVGAGI. The CDR3 covers 14 residues. The CDR3 here is CASSPPGPGNIQYF. CDR3 bases: TGTGCCAGCAGCCCCCCCGGACCGGGGAACATTCAGTACTTC.

The DNA of the CDR3 is TGTGCCAGCAGCTCCCGTTTACACTATACGCAGTATTTT. It translates to CASSSRLHYTQYF. The J gene is TRBJ2-3, the V gene TRBV7-2; D is unresolved. With 4 bases removed from V and 7 bases from J, the gap between germline ends came to 12 bases. Germline loops: CDR1 SGHTA, CDR2 FQGNSA. The CDR3 consists of 13 residues.

The CDR3 protein is CASSDGTDPYNEQFF. The CDR3 nucleotides are TGTGCCAGCAGTGACGGGACGGATCCCTACAATGAGCAGTTCTTC. The chain carries TRBV6-4 and TRBJ2-1; D is tentatively TRBD1 or TRBD2 (5 bases each). This CDR3 is built from 15 residues. Germline-derived CDR1 and CDR2 are MRHNA and SNTAGT. V lost 2 bases and J lost 2, with 10 bases in between.

In this sample, this clone turned up once. This sequence joins TRBV4-3 and TRBJ2-2, with D unclear. Trimming pared 0 bases from V and 7 bases from J, leaving 18 bases between. The CDR3 totals 17 residues. Germline V lookup: CDR1 LGHNA, CDR2 YSLEER. This CDR3 is CASSQDGPGTRLGELFF. For the CDR3, the DNA is TGCGCCAGCAGCCAAGATGGACCGGGCACCAGGCTCGGGGAGCTGTTTTTT.

This rearrangement joins TRBV2 to TRBJ1-1, with TRBD1 matching 8 bases. With 4 bases clipped from V and 1 base from J, the junction kept 2 bases outside the gene matches. The CDR3 consists of 14 residues. Germline CDR1 reads SNHLY; CDR2 reads FYNNEI. CDR3: CASSATGGNTEAFF. Written as DNA, the CDR3 is TGTGCCAGCAGTGCAACAGGGGGGAACACTGAAGCTTTCTTT.

The rearrangement links TRBV28 to TRBJ1-5; 10 nucleotides agree with TRBD1. The ends lost 5 bases at V and 5 bases at J; junction bases unmatched: 3. Germline V CDR1 and CDR2: MDHEN, SYDVKM. The CDR3 runs 14 residues. The CDR3 nucleotides read TGTGCCAGCAGTCGGGACAGGGGAGATCAGCCCCAGCATTTT. Residues: CASSRDRGDQPQHF.

The chain recombines TRBV30 with TRBJ2-7; 7 bases match TRBD1. CDR1 is GTSNPN and CDR2 is SVGIG in the germline V gene (reference sequence). Germline trimming cut 2 bases from V and 1 base from J; bases unmatched to any gene: 5. The CDR3 runs to 14 residues. CDR3 loop: CAWSRSGGSYEQYF. CDR3 DNA sequence: TGTGCCTGGAGTCGATCAGGGGGTTCCTACGAGCAGTACTTC. Together with reference TRBV30 and TRBJ2-7, the CDR3 gives the full variable domain: SQTIHQWPATLVQPVGSPLSLECTVEGTSNPNLYWYRQAAGRGLQLLFYSVGIGQISSEVPQNLSASRPQDRQFILSSKKLLLSDSGFYLCAWSRSGGSYEQYFGPGTRLTVT.

This chain uses TRBV7-9 with TRBJ1-3; no clear D gene. The CDR3 covers 13 residues. Trimming removed 5 bases from V and 4 bases from J, with 9 bases in between. Germline loops: CDR1 SEHNR, CDR2 FQNEAQ (reference sequence). The CDR3 coding sequence is TGTGCCAGCAGCCCCCTCGGAGGAAACACCATATATTTT. Encoded protein: CASSPLGGNTIYF.

The chain has TRBV4-2 and TRBJ2-1; D is perhaps TRBD1 (6 bases). The germline V gene encodes CDR1 LGHNA and CDR2 YNFKEQ. CDR3 length equals 14 residues. V gave up 0 bases and J gave up 5 bases, with 8 bases separating them. CDR3 DNA sequence: TGTGCCAGCAGCCAAGACCCAGGGGACAATGAGCAGTTCTTC. This codes for CASSQDPGDNEQFF.

V and J are TRBV27 and TRBJ2-7; D is undetermined. CDR3 length: 11 amino acids. Germline loops: CDR1 MNHEY, CDR2 SMNVEV (reference sequence). Trimming removed 10 bases from V and 2 bases from J, with 9 bases in between. The CDR3 DNA reads TGTGCCACCGGACGGGCCTACGAGCAGTACTTC. Amino acid sequence: CATGRAYEQYF.

The rearrangement links TRBV19 to TRBJ2-1; the match to TRBD2 covers 8 bases. J gave up 0 bases and V 8 bases, and 12 bases lay outside the gene matches. This CDR3 region has 17 residues. From germline, CDR1 is LNHDA and CDR2 SQIVND (reference sequence). CDR3 sequence (DNA): TGTGCCAGTTCCCGACCAGCGGGAGAGAGCTCCTACAATGAGCAGTTCTTC. Translating gives CASSRPAGESSYNEQFF.

This chain joins TRBV29-1 and TRBJ1-3, with D tentatively TRBD1 (6 bases). The germline V gene has CDR1 SQVTM and CDR2 ANQGSEA. The V and J ends lost 6 bases and 0 bases respectively, with 9 bases between them. The CDR3 runs 13 residues. The CDR3 DNA follows: TGCAGCGTCCAGGGGAACTCTGGAAACACCATATATTTT. It is translated as CSVQGNSGNTIYF. The full variable domain, its missing parts supplied by reference TRBV29-1 and TRBJ1-3, is SAVISQKPSRDICQRGTSLTIQCQVDSQVTMMFWYRQQPGQSLTLIATANQGSEATYESGFVIDKFPISRPNLTFSTLTVSNMSPEDSSIYLCSVQGNSGNTIYFGEGSWLTVV.

This clone was found once. The chain couples TRBV11-3 to TRBJ2-1, with D possibly TRBD2 on 6 matching bases. CDR1 is SGHNT and CDR2 is YENEEA in the germline V gene. Trimming took 9 bases from V and 8 from J, leaving 14 bases between them. The CDR3 is 12 residues long. CDR3 in DNA: TGTGCCAGTTCCGGAGGGCAGGATGAGCAGTTCTTC. Its translation is CASSGGQDEQFF.

The CDR3 DNA follows: TGTGCCAGCAGCGTAGACCTAAACCCGGCCGGGGAGCTGTTTTTT. This codes for CASSVDLNPAGELFF. This rearrangement joins TRBV9 to TRBJ2-2; no clear D. The CDR3 length is 15 residues. Germline CDR1 is SGDLS and CDR2 is YYNGEE. Between the trimmed V and J ends, which lost 0 bases and 6 bases, there was a span of 12 bases.

The CDR3 coding sequence is TGTGCCAGCAGCGTAGAAGGGGACTCCTACGAGCAGTACTTC. Translation: CASSVEGDSYEQYF. The chain joins TRBV9 to TRBJ2-7; possible D gene TRBD1, 5 bases. The V gene's germline CDR1 is SGDLS and CDR2 YYNGEE. The CDR3 length is 14 residues. Trimming removed 0 bases at V and 0 bases at J, with 7 bases between.

The chain employs TRBV5-1 and TRBJ2-7; D might be TRBD2 (5 bases). Trimming removed 0 bases from V and 1 base from J, with 8 bases in between. This CDR3 spans 14 amino acids. Germline V CDR1 and CDR2: SGHRS, YFSETQ. DNA for the CDR3: TGCGCCAGCAGCTTGGCCCGGGGATCCTACGAGCAGTACTTC. Translated, it gives CASSLARGSYEQYF.

This rearrangement joins TRBV5-1 to TRBJ2-3; D ambiguous. The CDR3 is 13 amino acids. Per the germline V gene, CDR1 is SGHRS and CDR2 is YFSETQ. The V end was cut by 4 bases, the J end by 0 bases, with 6 bases between. The CDR3 protein is CASSRLSTDTQYF. The CDR3 DNA reads TGCGCCAGCAGCCGGCTTAGCACAGATACGCAGTATTTT. The full variable domain, completed using reference TRBV5-1 and TRBJ2-3, is KAGVTQTPRYLIKTRGQQVTLSCSPISGHRSVSWYQQTPGQGLQFLFEYFSETQRNKGNFPGRFSGRQFSNSRSEMNVSTLELGDSALYLCASSRLSTDTQYFGPGTRLTVL.